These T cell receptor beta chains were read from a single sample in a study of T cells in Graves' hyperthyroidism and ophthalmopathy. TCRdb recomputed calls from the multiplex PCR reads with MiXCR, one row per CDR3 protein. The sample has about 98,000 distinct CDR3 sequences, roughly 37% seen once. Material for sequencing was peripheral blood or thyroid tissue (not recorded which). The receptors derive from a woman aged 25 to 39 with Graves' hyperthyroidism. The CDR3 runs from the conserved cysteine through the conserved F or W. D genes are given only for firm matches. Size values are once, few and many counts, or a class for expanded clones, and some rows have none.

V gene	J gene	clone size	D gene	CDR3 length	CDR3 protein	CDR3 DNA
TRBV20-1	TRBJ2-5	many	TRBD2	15	CSARILAGDQETQYF	TGCAGTGCTAGAATACTAGCGGGGGACCAAGAGACCCAGTACTTC
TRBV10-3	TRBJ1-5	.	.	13	CAISVSTREPQHF	TGTGCCATCAGTGTTTCGACCCGGGAGCCCCAGCATTTT
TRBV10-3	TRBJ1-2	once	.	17	CAISESLGRRGDYGYTF	TGTGCCATCAGTGAGTCTCTGGGTCGCCGCGGGGACTATGGCTACACCTTC
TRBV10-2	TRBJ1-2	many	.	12	CASSEEDYGYTF	TGCGCCAGCAGTGAAGAAGACTATGGCTACACCTTC
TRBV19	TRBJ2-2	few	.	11	CASSGTGELFF	TGTGCCAGTTCCGGCACCGGGGAGCTGTTTTTT
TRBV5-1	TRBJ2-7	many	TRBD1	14	CASMWTGPSGEQYF	TGCGCCAGCATGTGGACAGGGCCCTCCGGGGAGCAGTACTTC
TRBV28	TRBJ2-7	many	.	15	CASSAKGLSSYEQYF	TGTGCCAGCAGTGCCAAGGGGCTGAGCTCCTACGAGCAGTACTTC
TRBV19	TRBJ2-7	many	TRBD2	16	CASSMAGTSGDYEQYF	TGTGCCAGTAGTATGGCGGGAACTAGCGGGGACTACGAGCAGTACTTC
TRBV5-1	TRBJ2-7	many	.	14	CASGSGGPAYEQYF	TGCGCCAGCGGCTCGGGGGGCCCTGCCTACGAGCAGTACTTC
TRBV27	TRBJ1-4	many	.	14	CASSPPGPNEKLFF	TGTGCCAGCAGTCCACCGGGGCCAAATGAAAAACTGTTTTTT
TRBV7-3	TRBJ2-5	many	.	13	CASSPGVLETQYF	TGTGCCAGCAGCCCCGGCGTCCTAGAGACCCAGTACTTC
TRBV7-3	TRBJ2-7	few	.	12	CASSVDSYEQYF	TGTGCCAGCAGCGTGGACAGCTACGAGCAGTACTTC
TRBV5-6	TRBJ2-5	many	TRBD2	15	CASSQGLADQETQYF	TGTGCCAGCAGTCAGGGACTAGCGGATCAAGAGACCCAGTACTTC